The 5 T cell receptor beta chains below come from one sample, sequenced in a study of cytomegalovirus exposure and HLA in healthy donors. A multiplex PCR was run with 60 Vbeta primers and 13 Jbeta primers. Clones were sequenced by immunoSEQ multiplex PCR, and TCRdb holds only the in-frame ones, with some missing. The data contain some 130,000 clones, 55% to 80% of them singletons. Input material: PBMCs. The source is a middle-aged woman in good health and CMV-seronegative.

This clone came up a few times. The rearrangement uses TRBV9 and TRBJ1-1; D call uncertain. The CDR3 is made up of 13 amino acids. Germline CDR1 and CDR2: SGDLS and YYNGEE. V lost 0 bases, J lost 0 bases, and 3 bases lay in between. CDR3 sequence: CASSVAVNTEAFF. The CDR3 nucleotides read TGTGCCAGCAGCGTAGCAGTGAACACTGAAGCTTTCTTT.

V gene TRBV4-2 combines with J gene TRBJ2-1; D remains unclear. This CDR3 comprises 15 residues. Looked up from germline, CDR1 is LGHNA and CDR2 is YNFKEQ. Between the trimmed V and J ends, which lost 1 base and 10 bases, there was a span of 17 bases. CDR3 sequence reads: CASSQVSRLTLEQFF. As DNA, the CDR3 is TGTGCCAGCAGCCAAGTTTCGAGGTTAACCTTAGAGCAGTTCTTC.

The CDR3 coding sequence is TGTGCCAGCAGGGGGGATCTAGCGGGGGGCTACGAGCAGTACTTC. Residues: CASRGDLAGGYEQYF. The chain has TRBV2 and TRBJ2-7; 11 bases line up with TRBD2. This CDR3 has 15 amino acids. The V gene's germline CDR1 is SNHLY and CDR2 FYNNEI. Trimming removed 6 bases from V and 3 bases from J; junction bases left unmatched: 7.

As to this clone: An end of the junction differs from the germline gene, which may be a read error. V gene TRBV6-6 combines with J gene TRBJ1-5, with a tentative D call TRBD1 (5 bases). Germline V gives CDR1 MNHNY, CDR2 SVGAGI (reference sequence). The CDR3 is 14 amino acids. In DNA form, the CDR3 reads TGTGCCAGCAGGGGAGGGAGGGACGCTCAGTCCCAGCATTTT. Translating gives CASRGGRDAQSQHF.

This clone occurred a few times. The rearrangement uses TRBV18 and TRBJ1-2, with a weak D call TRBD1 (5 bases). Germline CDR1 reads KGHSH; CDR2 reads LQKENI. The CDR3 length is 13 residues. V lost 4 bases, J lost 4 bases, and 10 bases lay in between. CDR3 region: CASSQQASYGYTF. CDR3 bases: TGTGCCAGCTCACAACAGGCAAGCTATGGCTACACCTTC. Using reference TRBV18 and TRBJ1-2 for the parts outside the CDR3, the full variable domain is NAGVMQNPRHLVRRRGQEARLRCSPMKGHSHVYWYRQLPEEGLKFMVYLQKENIIDESGMPKERFSAEFPKEGPSILRIQQVVRGDSAAYFCASSQQASYGYTFGSGTRLTVV.